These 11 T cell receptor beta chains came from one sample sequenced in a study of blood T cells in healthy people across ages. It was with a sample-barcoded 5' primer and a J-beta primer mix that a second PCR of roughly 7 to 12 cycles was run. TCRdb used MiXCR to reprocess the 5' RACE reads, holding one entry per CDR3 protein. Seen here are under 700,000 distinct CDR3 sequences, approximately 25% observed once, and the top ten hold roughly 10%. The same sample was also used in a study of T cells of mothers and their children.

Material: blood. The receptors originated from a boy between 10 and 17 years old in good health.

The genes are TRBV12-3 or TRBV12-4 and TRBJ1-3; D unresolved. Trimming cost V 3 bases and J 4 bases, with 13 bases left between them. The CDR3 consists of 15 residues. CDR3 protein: CASSLRGTGGNTIYF. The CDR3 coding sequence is TGTGCCAGCAGTTTGCGGGGAACGGGAGGAAACACCATATATTTT.

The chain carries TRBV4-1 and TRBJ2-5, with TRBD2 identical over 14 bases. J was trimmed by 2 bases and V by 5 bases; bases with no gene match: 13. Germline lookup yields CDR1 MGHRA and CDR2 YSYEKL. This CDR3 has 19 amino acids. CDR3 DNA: TGCGCCAGCAGCGTACCCTCCGGGACTAGCGGGGGAGGTCAAGAGACCCAGTACTTC. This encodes CASSVPSGTSGGGQETQYF.

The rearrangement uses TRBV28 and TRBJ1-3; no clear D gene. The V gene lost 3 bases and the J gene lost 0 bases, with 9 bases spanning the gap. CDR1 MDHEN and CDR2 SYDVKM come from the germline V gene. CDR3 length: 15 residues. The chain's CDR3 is CASSFMGYSGNTIYF. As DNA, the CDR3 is TGTGCCAGCAGTTTCATGGGGTACTCTGGAAACACCATATATTTT.

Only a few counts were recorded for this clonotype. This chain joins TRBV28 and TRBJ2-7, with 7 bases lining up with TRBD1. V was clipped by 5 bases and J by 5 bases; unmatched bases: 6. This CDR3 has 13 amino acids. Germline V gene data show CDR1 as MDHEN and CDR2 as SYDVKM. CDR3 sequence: CASSQQGFHEQYF. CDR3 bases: TGTGCCAGCAGTCAACAGGGGTTCCACGAGCAGTACTTC.

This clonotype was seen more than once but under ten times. CDR3 nucleotide sequence: TGTGCCAGCAGCCTTCAAGCCAAAAACATTCAGTACTTC. Amino acids: CASSLQAKNIQYF. The rearrangement uses TRBV7-8 and TRBJ2-4; D is unclear. CDR3 size: 13 residues. Germline CDR1 SGHVS, CDR2 FQNEAQ. The germline V and J ends were trimmed by 5 bases and 0 bases, with 5 bases remaining between them.

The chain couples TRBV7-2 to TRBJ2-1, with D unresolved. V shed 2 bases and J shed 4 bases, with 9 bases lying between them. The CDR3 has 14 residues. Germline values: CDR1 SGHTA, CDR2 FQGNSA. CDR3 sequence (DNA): TGTGCCAGCAGCTTAATGGTGGTATACAATGAGCAGTTCTTC. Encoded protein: CASSLMVVYNEQFF. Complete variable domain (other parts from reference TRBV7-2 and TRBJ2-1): GAGVSQSPSNKVTEKGKDVELRCDPISGHTALYWYRQSLGQGLEFLIYFQGNSAPDKSGLPSDRFSAERTGGSVSTLTIQRTQQEDSAVYLCASSLMVVYNEQFFGPGTRLTVL.

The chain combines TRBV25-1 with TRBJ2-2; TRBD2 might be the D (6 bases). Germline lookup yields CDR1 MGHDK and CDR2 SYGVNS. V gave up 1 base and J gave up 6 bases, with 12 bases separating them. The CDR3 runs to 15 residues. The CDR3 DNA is TGTGCCAGCAGTGAATCCGGGGAGGACGCCGGGGAGCTGTTTTTT. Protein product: CASSESGEDAGELFF.

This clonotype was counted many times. As DNA, the CDR3 is TGTGCCAGCAAGCACCCAGAGAACGAGCAGTACTTC. This translates into CASKHPENEQYF. The chain joins TRBV28 to TRBJ2-5; D ambiguous. TRBJ2-7 explains the end of the DNA better; the J call may be wrong. Germline CDR1 reads MDHEN; CDR2 reads SYDVKM. CDR3 length: 12 amino acids.

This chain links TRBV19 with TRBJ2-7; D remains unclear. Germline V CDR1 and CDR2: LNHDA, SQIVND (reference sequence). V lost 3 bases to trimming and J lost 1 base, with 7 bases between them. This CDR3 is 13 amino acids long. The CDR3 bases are TGTGCCAGTAGTATGGGGTATTCCTACGAGCAGTACTTC. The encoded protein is CASSMGYSYEQYF.

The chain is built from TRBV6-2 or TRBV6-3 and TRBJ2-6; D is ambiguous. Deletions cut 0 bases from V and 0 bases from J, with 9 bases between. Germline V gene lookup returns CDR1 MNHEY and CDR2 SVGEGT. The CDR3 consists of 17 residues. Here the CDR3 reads CASSYSTARSGANVLTF. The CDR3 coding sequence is TGTGCCAGCAGTTACTCTACTGCTCGCTCTGGGGCCAACGTCCTGACTTTC.

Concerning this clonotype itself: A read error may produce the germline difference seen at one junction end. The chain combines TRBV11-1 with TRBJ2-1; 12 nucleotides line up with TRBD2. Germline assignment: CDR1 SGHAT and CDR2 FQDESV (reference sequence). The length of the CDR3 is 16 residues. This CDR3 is CASSLAGGPSNYEQFF. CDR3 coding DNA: TGTGCCAGCAGCCTAGCGGGGGGGCCTTCAAATTATGAGCAGTTCTTC.